The sequence of this T cell receptor beta chain was determined in a study of OX40 agonist ivuxolimab in advanced cancers. The overall study: Every 2 weeks, patients received ivuxolimab intravenously, dosed at 0.01 to 10 mg/kg. Hepatocellular carcinoma, melanoma, renal cell or head and neck cancer affected the dose-escalation patients. Study-wide points: Low normalized T-cell clonal expansion was additionally recorded for some nonresponders.

People who had autoimmune disease history or systemic immunosuppression were excluded. Profiling relied on immunoSEQ multiplex PCR, and the TCRdb table lists in-frame clones only, not all of them. In the table there are about 79,000 clones, 84% of which are singletons. As to this clone: As yet, its antigen is unknown.

Sequencing used CD4+ or CD8+ T cells sorted from blood, obtained in a trial of the OX40 agonist ivuxolimab. The receptor comes from an adult with an advanced solid tumor such as melanoma, head and neck, liver or kidney cancer.

The DNA for the CDR3 is TGTGCCAGCAGCTCACCGCCCAACTATGGCTACACCTTC. Translation: CASSSPPNYGYTF. This chain connects TRBV7-9 to TRBJ1-2; D remains unclear. The CDR3 spans 13 residues. Germline V lookup: CDR1 SEHNR, CDR2 FQNEAQ (reference sequence). V was clipped by 4 bases and J by 2 bases, with 8 bases between them.